The 23 T cell receptor beta chains in this list originate from one sample, sequenced in a study of cytomegalovirus exposure and HLA in healthy donors. Primers included in the PCR were 60 Vbeta and 13 Jbeta primers. The data were produced by immunoSEQ multiplex PCR, yet TCRdb's version contains in-frame clones alone and is incomplete. This table has around 200,000 clones, 65% to 90% appearing once. What was sequenced was PBMCs. Receptors originate from a girl aged 2 to 10 in good health and CMV-seropositive.

The CDR3 is CASSLMGPGELFF. The DNA for the CDR3 is TGTGCCAGCAGCTTAATGGGCCCCGGGGAGCTGTTTTTT. The chain has TRBV7-3 and TRBJ2-2; D remains unclear. Per germline, CDR1 SGHTA and CDR2 FQGTGA. Trimming pared 1 base from V and 6 bases from J, leaving 6 bases between. There are 13 residues in the CDR3. Variable domain in full (rest from reference TRBV7-3 and TRBJ2-2): GAGVSQTPSNKVTEKGKYVELRCDPISGHTALYWYRQSLGQGPEFLIYFQGTGAADDSGLPNDRFFAVRPEGSVSTLKIQRTERGDSAVYLCASSLMGPGELFFGEGSRLTVL.

This sequence joins TRBV28 and TRBJ1-5; no clear D gene. Per germline, CDR1 MDHEN and CDR2 SYDVKM. V lost 4 bases, J lost 4 bases, and 14 bases lay in between. CDR3 length: 15 amino acids. CDR3 region: CASSSTSGLNQPQHF. The CDR3 DNA follows: TGTGCCAGCAGTTCAACGAGCGGGTTGAATCAGCCCCAGCATTTT.

The chain links TRBV29-1 to TRBJ2-1; 10 nucleotides agree with TRBD1. The CDR3 runs 15 residues. CDR1 and CDR2 from the germline V gene are SQVTM and ANQGSEA. The V segment lost 6 bases and the J segment 8 bases; nucleotides outside the gene matches: 13. CDR3 in amino acids: CSVGRQGAGVDEQFF. CDR3 DNA sequence: TGCAGCGTAGGAAGACAGGGGGCTGGTGTCGATGAGCAGTTCTTC.

The chain employs TRBV4-1 and TRBJ1-2, with D perhaps matching TRBD1 (5 bases). Trimming shortened V by 0 bases and J by 2 bases, and 10 bases separated the two germline ends. Germline CDR1 is MGHRA and CDR2 is YSYEKL. CDR3 size: 15 residues. The CDR3 sequence: CASSQDQGTNYGYTF. The CDR3 region has the DNA TGCGCCAGCAGCCAAGATCAGGGCACCAACTATGGCTACACCTTC.

This clone was observed a single time. The chain employs TRBV28 and TRBJ1-1; no clear D. From germline, CDR1 is MDHEN and CDR2 SYDVKM. CDR3 length: 13 residues. V was shortened by 5 bases and J by 0 bases, with 7 bases between the two germline ends. The CDR3 DNA is TGTGCCAGCAGTGGAGTCTTGAACACTGAAGCTTTCTTT. Its translation: CASSGVLNTEAFF.

The CDR3 bases are TGTGCCAGCAGCTCCACCTACGAGCAGTACTTC. Translation: CASSSTYEQYF. V is TRBV7-8 and J is TRBJ2-7; D unresolved. The V end was cut by 4 bases, the J end by 2 bases, with 3 bases between. This CDR3 region has 11 residues. The germline CDR1 and CDR2 sequences are SGHVS and FQNEAQ.

CDR3 amino acids: CASGRESGELFF. CDR3 coding DNA: TGCGCCAGCGGGAGAGAGTCCGGGGAGCTGTTTTTT. The chain uses TRBV5-1 and TRBJ2-2; D possibly corresponds to TRBD2 (5 bases). V was cut by 7 bases and J by 6 bases, with 10 bases left in between. Per germline, CDR1 SGHRS and CDR2 YFSETQ. The CDR3 has 12 amino acids.

The chain employs TRBV19 and TRBJ2-1, with D possibly TRBD2 on 5 matching bases. Deletions cut 4 bases from V and 1 base from J, with 11 bases between. The CDR3 runs to 15 residues. Looked up from germline, CDR1 is LNHDA and CDR2 is SQIVND (reference sequence). The CDR3 reads CASSKTRPSYNEQFF. The CDR3 DNA sequence: TGTGCCAGTAGTAAAACTAGGCCTTCCTACAATGAGCAGTTCTTC.

The chain links TRBV7-8 to TRBJ2-7; 7 bases are a match to TRBD2. The CDR3 loop spans 19 amino acids. Per germline, CDR1 SGHVS and CDR2 FQNEAQ. The V segment lost 2 bases and the J segment 5 bases; nucleotides outside the gene matches: 21. The CDR3 DNA sequence: TGTGCCAGCAGCTTAATGTTCCCGCGCGGGAGCGGTTTGCTGGACGAGCAGTACTTC. As protein: CASSLMFPRGSGLLDEQYF.

This clone was seen only once. The rearrangement joins TRBV15 to TRBJ1-5; TRBD1 matches 10 bases. The CDR3 length is 15 residues. Germline V gene data show CDR1 as LNHNV and CDR2 as YYDKDF (reference sequence). Germline trimming cut 6 bases from V and 1 base from J; bases unmatched to any gene: 3. Here the CDR3 reads CATSTGQGSNQPQHF. Here the CDR3 DNA reads TGTGCCACCAGTACGGGACAGGGGAGCAATCAGCCCCAGCATTTT.

The sample holds one count of this clone. The chain recombines TRBV13 with TRBJ2-3; weak D call: TRBD2 (6 bases). This CDR3 is built from 14 residues. Germline V CDR1 and CDR2: PRHDT, FYEKMQ (reference sequence). Trimming removed 3 bases from V and 3 bases from J, with 10 bases in between. This CDR3 reads CASSLQGGTDTQYF. The CDR3 nucleotides read TGTGCCAGCAGCTTGCAGGGAGGAACAGATACGCAGTATTTT.

The chain has TRBV9 and TRBJ2-7, with a tentative D call TRBD1 (6 bases). CDR3 length: 16 residues. Looked up from germline, CDR1 is SGDLS and CDR2 is YYNGEE. V was shortened by 1 base and J by 0 bases, with 14 bases between the two germline ends. The CDR3 here is CASSVSGDPSSYEQYF. DNA of the CDR3: TGTGCCAGCAGCGTATCAGGGGACCCCAGCTCCTACGAGCAGTACTTC.

V gene TRBV19 combines with J gene TRBJ1-2; D not certain. Deletions cut 0 bases from V and 5 bases from J, with 16 bases between. This CDR3 spans 16 amino acids. From germline, CDR1 is LNHDA and CDR2 SQIVND (reference sequence). CDR3 nucleotide sequence: TGTGCCAGTAGTATAGATCTAACCCGCTCCAGGTATGGCTACACCTTC. Its protein is CASSIDLTRSRYGYTF.

Details on this clone: Other DNA sequences in the sample encode the same CDR3. The chain has TRBV28 and TRBJ2-1; D call uncertain. V was shortened by 4 bases and J by 5 bases, with 15 bases between the two germline ends. There are 15 residues in the CDR3. Per the germline V gene, CDR1 is MDHEN and CDR2 is SYDVKM. The CDR3 here is CASSSPPLVDNEQFF. CDR3 coding DNA: TGTGCCAGCAGTTCTCCTCCGTTGGTAGACAATGAGCAGTTCTTC.

The chain recombines TRBV19 with TRBJ1-5; D unclear. V was pared by 5 bases and J by 6 bases, with 17 bases between. The CDR3 loop spans 15 amino acids. The germline CDR1 and CDR2 sequences are LNHDA and SQIVND (reference sequence). In nucleotides, the CDR3 is TGTGCCAGTAGTCCCCGGGAGGGCGCGGGTCAGCCCCAGCATTTT. It specifies CASSPREGAGQPQHF.

The V gene is TRBV25-1, the J gene TRBJ1-3; D unclear. V was pared by 7 bases and J by 10 bases, with 11 bases between. Germline V CDR1 and CDR2: MGHDK, SYGVNS. The CDR3 spans 11 residues. The DNA for the CDR3 is TGTGCCAGCACTCAAGGAGGGACCATATATTTT. Amino acid sequence: CASTQGGTIYF.

This rearrangement joins TRBV10-3 to TRBJ2-1, with 7 bases identical to TRBD1. The CDR3 loop spans 16 amino acids. Germline V CDR1 and CDR2: ENHRY, SYGVKD. Trimming removed 2 bases from V and 8 bases from J; junction bases left unmatched: 12. For the CDR3, the DNA is TGTGCCATCAGTGAGGGGACAGCGGATTATATCTATGAGCAGTTCTTC. As protein: CAISEGTADYIYEQFF.

The V gene is TRBV2, the J gene TRBJ2-2, with a tentative D call TRBD2 (7 bases). Germline lookup yields CDR1 SNHLY and CDR2 FYNNEI. The CDR3 is 18 residues long. V shed 2 bases and J shed 2 bases, with 18 bases lying between them. CDR3 coding DNA: TGTGCCAGCAGTGAATTCTCCGCGGGGGCTATTAACACCGGGGAGCTGTTTTTT. Translated, it gives CASSEFSAGAINTGELFF.

This clone appeared a single time. V usage is TRBV11-3 and J usage is TRBJ2-2, with a tentative D call TRBD1 (6 bases). CDR3 length: 14 residues. V was pared by 3 bases and J by 3 bases, with 8 bases between. Germline values: CDR1 SGHNT, CDR2 YENEEA. As DNA, the CDR3 is TGTGCCAGCAGCTTCCCAGGGGACACCGGGGAGCTGTTTTTT. This codes for CASSFPGDTGELFF.

This clone has a handful of counts. Mismatch with germline at one junction end may stem from a read error. The rearrangement uses TRBV5-6 and TRBJ2-1; unclear D gene. Per the germline V gene, CDR1 is SGHDT and CDR2 is YYEEEE. The CDR3 sequence is 16 residues long. CDR3 loop: CASSLYGSSSFNEQFF. The CDR3 nucleotides read TGTGCCAGCAGCTTGTATGGCAGTTCCTCCTTCAATGAGCAGTTCTTC.

This clone has just a few counts. This chain joins TRBV6-5 and TRBJ2-5; 8 bases match TRBD1. The CDR3 sequence is 15 residues long. CDR1 and CDR2 (germline): MNHEY, SVGAGI. Germline trimming cut 2 bases from V and 3 bases from J; bases unmatched to any gene: 5. As DNA, the CDR3 is TGTGCCAGCAGTTACGGGTGGACAGGGAAAGAGACCCAGTACTTC. Protein sequence: CASSYGWTGKETQYF.

The rearrangement links TRBV7-6 to TRBJ2-1, with 10 bases matching TRBD2. Germline V gene lookup returns CDR1 SGHVS and CDR2 FNYEAQ. The CDR3 consists of 17 residues. J was trimmed by 3 bases and V by 0 bases; bases with no gene match: 5. The CDR3 nucleotides are TGTGCCAGCAGCTTAGCATTAAGCGGGGGGGTCTACAATGAGCAGTTCTTC. Protein: CASSLALSGGVYNEQFF.

This CDR3 reads CAWSPGLAGGVADTQYF. The CDR3 DNA sequence: TGTGCCTGGAGTCCGGGACTAGCGGGAGGGGTGGCAGATACGCAGTATTTT. The chain has TRBV30 and TRBJ2-3, with 16 positions matching TRBD2. The CDR3 is made up of 17 amino acids. Trimming removed 2 bases from V and 4 bases from J; junction bases left unmatched: 6. Germline V gene data show CDR1 as GTSNPN and CDR2 as SVGIG (reference sequence).